Reported below is one T cell receptor beta chain. The data belong to a study of shared clonotypes between healthy human individuals. The protocol was immunoSEQ multiplex PCR, while the TCRdb copy is restricted to in-frame clones and leaves out a portion. Here the sample spans some 1.5 million clones, about 98% being singletons. Germline CDR1 ENHRY, CDR2 SYGVKD. V lost 2 bases and J lost 0, with 11 bases in between. CDR3 size: 16 residues. The sequenced material came from naive CD4+ T cells sorted from blood. Subset: CD45RA+ positively selected. The V and J genes are TRBV10-3 and TRBJ2-1; TRBD1 or TRBD2 may be the D gene (5 bases each). This sequence originates from a young man in good health. The CDR3 sequence: CAISEPGPGSYNEQFF. The CDR3 coding sequence is TGTGCCATCAGTGAGCCGGGACCGGGCTCCTACAATGAGCAGTTCTTC.